The clone carrying this T cell receptor beta chain was detected a few times. The target antigen is unknown. This record comes from a study of identical twins. Template switching added a universal primer site, and cDNA bore unique molecular identifiers. MiXCR was run by TCRdb on the 5' RACE reads, yielding one entry per CDR3 protein. The sample contains nearly 900,000 distinct CDR3 sequences, 12% of which appear only once. This CDR3 has 22 residues. V gave up 5 bases and J gave up 2 bases, with 32 bases separating them. Germline V CDR1 and CDR2: KGHDR, SFDVKD. Study-level results: The study found that models underestimated out-of-frame TCR alpha sharing in monozygotic twins. In beta out-of-frame sequences, the excess sharing between twins was weaker. Twin-shared out-of-frame alpha sequences showed excess low generation probability.

These data are also associated with another study on yellow fever vaccine responses in identical twins.

The V gene is TRBV24-1, the J gene TRBJ2-2, with unresolved D. This receptor was obtained from a woman under 30 in good health. The sequencing sample was made of PBMCs. In DNA, the CDR3 is TGTGCCACCAGTGGCGCGGTAAAGATTTCTAACACGAGGTCGCAAAACACCGGGGAGCTGTTTTTT. Translated, it gives CATSGAVKISNTRSQNTGELFF.